Following are 9 T cell receptor beta chains from one sample sequenced in a study of T cells in women clearing cervical HPV infection. The table came from immunoSEQ multiplex PCR; TCRdb's copy has only in-frame clones and leaves some out. The sample has more than 40,000 clones. Sequencing was performed on blood buffy coat. These receptors were obtained from a woman between 18 and 75 years old with a cervical HPV16 infection that either progressed to CIN3+ or cleared (not recorded which).

To note about this clone: The CDR3 end falls 3 residues outside the read, so it is completed with the germline J gene. J is TRBJ2-5 and V is TRBV18; tentative D call: TRBD1 (6 bases). CDR3 length: 14 residues. V was cut by 0 bases and J by 5 bases, with 10 bases left in between. Germline V gene sequence: CDR1 KGHSH, CDR2 LQKENI. CDR3 loop: CASSPPSGQETQYF. CDR3 DNA, as far as it was read: TGTGCCAGCTCACCACCGTCCGGACAGGAGACC.

A remark on this clone: The read comes to an end 3 residues before the CDR3 does, leaving the germline J gene to fill in the end. This chain joins TRBV5-1 and TRBJ2-1; 7 bases are a match to TRBD1. The CDR3 totals 15 residues. Germline lookup yields CDR1 SGHRS and CDR2 YFSETQ. The V gene end was trimmed by 4 bases and the J gene end by 4 bases; junction bases not matched to a gene: 8. The CDR3 sequence: CASSAGPGQYNEQFF. The CDR3 bases that were read are TGCGCCAGCAGCGCCGGCCCGGGACAGTACAATGAG.

About this clone itself: The sequence runs out 3 residues before the end of the CDR3; the remainder is reconstructed from the germline J gene. The rearrangement joins TRBV6-2 or TRBV6-3 to TRBJ1-1; TRBD1 might be the D (5 bases). The CDR3 has 13 amino acids. CDR1 is MNHEY, CDR2 SVGEGT, per germline. Deletions cut 7 bases from V and 1 base from J, with 10 bases between. CDR3 DNA, as far as it was read: TGTGCCAGCACCAAAACAGGGAACACTGAA. Protein: CASTKTGNTE. From start to end, the CDR3 is CASTKTGNTEAFF.

CDR3 protein: CASSPTPRGSGNSPLHF. The CDR3 bases that were read are TGCGCCAGCAGCCCTACACCCAGGGGGTCGGGGAATTCACCC. The chain has TRBV5-1 and TRBJ1-6; 7 bases fit TRBD1. The read ends 3 residues before the CDR3 terminus; that terminus is restored from the germline J gene. CDR1 and CDR2 from the germline V gene are SGHRS and YFSETQ. V was clipped by 4 bases and J by 7 bases; unmatched bases: 14. The CDR3 runs 17 residues.

With regard to this clone: The CDR3 end falls 3 residues outside the read, so it is completed with the germline J gene. The V gene is TRBV20-1, the J gene TRBJ1-6; a weak D match, TRBD1 (5 bases). The CDR3 has 15 residues. Germline-derived CDR1 and CDR2 are DFQATT and SNEGSKA (reference sequence). V was trimmed by 8 bases and J by 0 bases, leaving 14 bases between them. CDR3 sequence: CSPREGSSYNSPLHF. The sequenced CDR3 bases are TGCAGTCCCCGGGAGGGGAGCTCCTATAATTCACCC.

As regards this clone: Other nucleotide sequences from this sample produce the same CDR3. The DNA read from the CDR3 is TGCGCCAGCAGCCCGGGACTAGCGCGAAACAATGAG. The encoded protein is CASSPGLARNNE. The complete CDR3 protein is CASSPGLARNNEQFF. The rearrangement uses TRBV5-1 and TRBJ2-1; 10 nucleotides line up with TRBD2. The read terminates 3 residues ahead of where the CDR3 ends, so the germline J gene completes it. The CDR3 is 15 residues long. Germline V gene sequence: CDR1 SGHRS, CDR2 YFSETQ. V trimming: 4 bases; J trimming: 5 bases; junction bases outside the gene matches: 6.

Concerning this clone: The read ends 3 residues shy of where the CDR3 ends; the end is completed using the germline J gene. The chain carries TRBV11-3 and TRBJ2-3; 9 nucleotides align to TRBD2. Germline loops: CDR1 SGHNT, CDR2 YENEEA. The length of the CDR3 is 14 residues. V was clipped by 3 bases and J by 6 bases; unmatched bases: 4. The CDR3 sequence: CASSLGLAGDTQYF. Incomplete CDR3 DNA: TGTGCCAGCAGCTTGGGGCTAGCGGGGGATACG. The entire variable domain, with the rest obtained from reference TRBV11-3 and TRBJ2-3, is as follows: EAGVVQSPRYKIIEKKQPVAFWCNPISGHNTLYWYLQNLGQGPELLIRYENEEAVDDSQLPKDRFSAERLKGVDSTLKIQPAELGDSAVYLCASSLGLAGDTQYFGPGTRLTVL.

For this clone: The read is 3 residues too short to cover the CDR3 end, so that end is filled in from the germline J gene. The genes are TRBV9 and TRBJ2-1; TRBD2 agrees at 7 bases. Trimming took 4 bases from V and 7 from J; bases not matched to a gene: 14. This CDR3 has 16 residues. CDR1 and CDR2 (germline): SGDLS, YYNGEE. CDR3 in amino acids: CASSMPPGDYRNEQFF. CDR3 DNA (partial): TGTGCCAGCAGCATGCCTCCGGGGGACTACAGGAATGAG.

To note about this clone: The missing CDR3 end, 3 residues past where the read stops, is filled in from the germline J gene. The V gene is TRBV19, the J gene TRBJ1-2; 8 bases match TRBD1. Germline V gene sequence: CDR1 LNHDA, CDR2 SQIVND (reference sequence). The CDR3 is 17 residues long. J was trimmed by 4 bases and V by 7 bases; bases with no gene match: 17. The CDR3: CASNRNRGSIPFYGYTF. The CDR3 bases that were read are TGTGCCAGTAACAGGAACAGGGGGAGCATCCCATTCTATGGC.